The entry below gives a single T cell receptor (beta chain) sequence along with its context. The sample belongs to a study of blood T cell repertoires in COVID-19. In the study overall: Both acute and convalescent COVID-19 samples were obtained from the United States, Italy and Spain. Sources were T cells, B-cell-depleted T cells, or PBMCs; the material itself was cDNA or gDNA.

In the original analysis: Researchers report that nucleated cell counts were estimated from reference gene primer amplification. Sequenced by immunoSEQ multiplex PCR; TCRdb stores in-frame clones only, minus some. That table supplies the V and J calls and clone size; D and trimming were determined from the DNA. The sample shows some 180,000 clones, about 80% of them seen only once. Germline lookup yields CDR1 MDHEN and CDR2 SYDVKM. The CDR3 is 15 amino acids. The junction had 11 bases not matched to a gene; V was cut back by 3 bases and J by 8 bases. The rearrangement uses TRBV28 and TRBJ2-7; TRBD1 matches at 9 bases. This TCR was recovered from a woman of 80 years or more with acute or convalescent COVID-19. Sequenced material: peripheral blood. The CDR3 region is CASSFEGQGDYKQYF. The CDR3 DNA follows: TGTGCCAGCAGTTTCGAGGGACAGGGAGATTACAAGCAGTACTTC.